Below, 5 T cell receptor beta chains from the same sample are listed, as sequenced in a study of neurological immune-mediated disorders. TCRdb reprocessed the 5' RACE reads via MiXCR and lists one record per CDR3 protein. This sample carries 25,000 to 30,000 distinct CDR3 sequences, 9% to 15% of them seen once, and the ten largest clones take 7.8%. Material for sequencing was PBMCs. Source of these receptors: a man between 60 and 75 years old in good health.

This clonotype occurred many times. V and J are TRBV5-6 and TRBJ2-4; 7 bases match TRBD1. The CDR3 loop spans 16 amino acids. Unmatched junction bases numbered 9, after V lost 4 bases and J lost 2 bases. The germline V gene has CDR1 SGHDT and CDR2 YYEEEE. This CDR3 is CASSLQGVISKNIQYF. CDR3 in DNA: TGTGCCAGCAGCCTTCAGGGGGTTATATCCAAAAACATTCAGTACTTC.

This clonotype was found a few times. A read error may be the cause here, since a much bigger clone is one base away. The chain combines TRBV7-3 with TRBJ2-1, with no clear D. There are 13 residues in the CDR3. Germline CDR1 SGHTA, CDR2 FQGTGA. V lost 2 bases and J lost 10, with 12 bases in between. The DNA for the CDR3 is TGTGCCAGCAGCTTAGGCACCGACCGGGAGCAGTTCTTC. Amino acids: CASSLGTDREQFF. The full variable domain, its missing parts supplied by reference TRBV7-3 and TRBJ2-1, is GAGVSQTPSNKVTEKGKYVELRCDPISGHTALYWYRQSLGQGPEFLIYFQGTGAADDSGLPNDRFFAVRPEGSVSTLKIQRTERGDSAVYLCASSLGTDREQFFGPGTRLTVL.

The chain links TRBV6-2 or TRBV6-3 to TRBJ2-7; unclear D gene. CDR1 is MNHEY, CDR2 SVGEGT, per germline. The V end was cut by 4 bases, the J end by 7 bases, with 14 bases between. CDR3 length: 13 residues. The CDR3 reads CASSSPVYSEQYF. The CDR3 DNA follows: TGTGCCAGCAGTTCTCCGGTTTATAGTGAGCAGTACTTC.

This clonotype is classed as medium-sized. V gene TRBV11-2 combines with J gene TRBJ1-1; D may be TRBD1 (6 bases). The V gene lost 3 bases and the J gene lost 9 bases, with 17 bases spanning the gap. CDR3 length: 14 residues. CDR1 SGHAT and CDR2 FQNNGV come from the germline V gene. Here the CDR3 reads CASSFSGGQGQAFF. The CDR3 nucleotides read TGTGCCAGCAGCTTTTCGGGGGGGCAGGGTCAAGCTTTCTTT.

This clonotype was observed at least ten times. This rearrangement joins TRBV7-6 to TRBJ2-5, with D unclear. The CDR3 runs 14 residues. Germline loops: CDR1 SGHVS, CDR2 FNYEAQ. Trimming removed 5 bases at V and 5 bases at J, with 15 bases between. CDR3 DNA: TGTGCCAGCAGCACCGGGCCGACACGCGAGACCCAGTACTTC. It specifies CASSTGPTRETQYF. Variable domain in full (rest from reference TRBV7-6 and TRBJ2-5): GAGVSQSPRYKVTKRGQDVALRCDPISGHVSLYWYRQALGQGPEFLTYFNYEAQQDKSGLPNDRFSAERPEGSISTLTIQRTEQRDSAMYRCASSTGPTRETQYFGPGTRLLVL.